The T cell receptor beta chain described here comes from a study of cytomegalovirus exposure and HLA in healthy donors. Data came from immunoSEQ multiplex PCR; TCRdb stores just in-frame clones and leaves some out. The sample yields around 60,000 clones, roughly nine tenths seen once. This CDR3 is built from 13 residues. The V and J genes are TRBV21-1 and TRBJ1-5; the table's TRBD1 call for D was not verified on the DNA. TRBV21-1 is described as a pseudogene. The sequenced material came from PBMCs. The receptor's source is a man between 18 and 29 years old in good health and CMV-seronegative. CDR3 sequence: CASSKRTHQPQHF. The CDR3 nucleotides read TGTGCCAGCAGCAAAAGGACACATCAGCCCCAGCATTTT.